Listed below are T cell receptor beta chains from one sample, sequenced in a study of OX40 agonist ivuxolimab in advanced cancers. The protocol was immunoSEQ multiplex PCR, while the TCRdb copy is restricted to in-frame clones and leaves out a portion. The sample yields approximately 87,000 clones, roughly nine tenths seen once. The specimen was CD4+ or CD8+ T cells sorted from blood, collected in a trial of the OX40 agonist ivuxolimab. Receptors were obtained from an adult with an advanced solid tumor such as melanoma, head and neck, liver or kidney cancer. Each CDR3 is given with its conserved first and last residue. The order of the fields is D gene, V gene, clone size, CDR3 protein. The D gene is left open where the match is weak. A clone size is listed for some rows: how often the clone was seen (once, few, many), or a class if it is expanded.

d_call: .
v_call: TRBV5-1
clone_size: .
cdr3_aa: CASSLVGEETQYF

d_call: TRBD1
v_call: TRBV19
clone_size: .
cdr3_aa: CASSIPTGADAGNTIYF

d_call: .
v_call: TRBV5-6
clone_size: once
cdr3_aa: CASSLPGWEQYF

d_call: .
v_call: TRBV19
clone_size: .
cdr3_aa: CASSTGGGPYNEQFF

d_call: .
v_call: TRBV6-5
clone_size: .
cdr3_aa: CASSYGWGRGNTIYF

d_call: .
v_call: TRBV10-1
clone_size: .
cdr3_aa: CASSEPPTDTQYF

d_call: .
v_call: TRBV6-1
clone_size: .
cdr3_aa: CASRDSTNTGELFF

d_call: TRBD1
v_call: TRBV14
clone_size: once
cdr3_aa: CASAGGRGGYYGYTF

d_call: TRBD1
v_call: TRBV27
clone_size: once
cdr3_aa: CASSPGQYNSPLHF

d_call: TRBD1
v_call: TRBV9
clone_size: .
cdr3_aa: CASSPRDRGIETQYF

d_call: .
v_call: TRBV19
clone_size: .
cdr3_aa: CASKLGYMNTEAFF

d_call: .
v_call: TRBV6-1
clone_size: .
cdr3_aa: CASSEGPALSYEQYF

d_call: .
v_call: TRBV29-1
clone_size: .
cdr3_aa: CSVTGEDYGYTF

d_call: .
v_call: TRBV21-1
clone_size: .
cdr3_aa: CASSKEGGTRNTIYF

d_call: .
v_call: TRBV6-1
clone_size: once
cdr3_aa: CASSDHRKETQYF

d_call: .
v_call: TRBV30
clone_size: once
cdr3_aa: CAWAFGGSYGYTF

d_call: TRBD1
v_call: TRBV5-6
clone_size: .
cdr3_aa: CASSPGTGSYEQYF

d_call: TRBD1
v_call: TRBV19
clone_size: .
cdr3_aa: CASRDGTVSSYNSPLHF

d_call: TRBD2
v_call: TRBV30
clone_size: .
cdr3_aa: CAWSVRGVSYNEQFF

d_call: .
v_call: TRBV19
clone_size: .
cdr3_aa: CASKPRESLEAFF

d_call: TRBD1
v_call: TRBV10-3
clone_size: .
cdr3_aa: CAISESRTGAYEQYF

d_call: TRBD1
v_call: TRBV7-8
clone_size: .
cdr3_aa: CASSPSGQGAGELFF

d_call: .
v_call: TRBV2
clone_size: .
cdr3_aa: CARGREGSNEQYF

d_call: .
v_call: TRBV11-2
clone_size: .
cdr3_aa: CASSLIFKVYNEQFF

d_call: .
v_call: TRBV7-9
clone_size: .
cdr3_aa: CASSPSSGLRYEQYF

d_call: TRBD1
v_call: TRBV7-6
clone_size: .
cdr3_aa: CASSLGTGMGNTIYF

d_call: .
v_call: TRBV7-7
clone_size: .
cdr3_aa: CASSLGAGGEQYF

d_call: TRBD1
v_call: TRBV29-1
clone_size: .
cdr3_aa: CSVPGQAAYEQYF

d_call: TRBD1
v_call: TRBV2
clone_size: .
cdr3_aa: CASSDGRGLSGNTIYF

d_call: .
v_call: TRBV9
clone_size: .
cdr3_aa: CASSVWGADTQYF

d_call: .
v_call: TRBV27
clone_size: few
cdr3_aa: CASSLAGAAGGNSPLHF

d_call: .
v_call: TRBV2
clone_size: .
cdr3_aa: CASSLDYGYTF

d_call: TRBD2
v_call: TRBV5-4
clone_size: .
cdr3_aa: CASSPGGLYEQYF

d_call: .
v_call: TRBV7-2
clone_size: .
cdr3_aa: CASSSGEGTEAFF

d_call: .
v_call: TRBV29-1
clone_size: .
cdr3_aa: CSVESRQSNEQFF

d_call: TRBD1
v_call: TRBV9
clone_size: .
cdr3_aa: CASSVDPGQITYEQYF

d_call: .
v_call: TRBV15
clone_size: .
cdr3_aa: CATSGDRAGAGLNTEAFF

d_call: TRBD2
v_call: TRBV9
clone_size: .
cdr3_aa: CASSVGRSGSFLDTQYF

d_call: TRBD1
v_call: TRBV7-9
clone_size: .
cdr3_aa: CASSWTGSYYEQYF

d_call: .
v_call: TRBV6-5
clone_size: once
cdr3_aa: CASSYGGGGNEQFF

d_call: .
v_call: TRBV19
clone_size: .
cdr3_aa: CASSVARTGELFF

d_call: .
v_call: TRBV12-5
clone_size: .
cdr3_aa: CASGLKDTQYF

d_call: TRBD1
v_call: TRBV7-8
clone_size: .
cdr3_aa: CASVPPGQGAEETQYF

d_call: .
v_call: TRBV27
clone_size: .
cdr3_aa: CASSLIGNSPLHF

d_call: TRBD2
v_call: TRBV5-1
clone_size: once
cdr3_aa: CASRGLAGEEETQYF

d_call: .
v_call: TRBV28
clone_size: .
cdr3_aa: CASSLYSKTQYF

d_call: .
v_call: TRBV21-1
clone_size: once
cdr3_aa: CASSNLRTSGGPGETQYF

d_call: .
v_call: TRBV6-5
clone_size: .
cdr3_aa: CASSYRQEYGYTF

d_call: .
v_call: TRBV19
clone_size: .
cdr3_aa: CASTPSPSAGAEQYF

d_call: .
v_call: TRBV13
clone_size: .
cdr3_aa: CASSGAGSSHF

d_call: .
v_call: TRBV4-3
clone_size: .
cdr3_aa: CASSPLPEVGEQYF

d_call: .
v_call: TRBV13
clone_size: .
cdr3_aa: CASSLVTGRISGANVLTF